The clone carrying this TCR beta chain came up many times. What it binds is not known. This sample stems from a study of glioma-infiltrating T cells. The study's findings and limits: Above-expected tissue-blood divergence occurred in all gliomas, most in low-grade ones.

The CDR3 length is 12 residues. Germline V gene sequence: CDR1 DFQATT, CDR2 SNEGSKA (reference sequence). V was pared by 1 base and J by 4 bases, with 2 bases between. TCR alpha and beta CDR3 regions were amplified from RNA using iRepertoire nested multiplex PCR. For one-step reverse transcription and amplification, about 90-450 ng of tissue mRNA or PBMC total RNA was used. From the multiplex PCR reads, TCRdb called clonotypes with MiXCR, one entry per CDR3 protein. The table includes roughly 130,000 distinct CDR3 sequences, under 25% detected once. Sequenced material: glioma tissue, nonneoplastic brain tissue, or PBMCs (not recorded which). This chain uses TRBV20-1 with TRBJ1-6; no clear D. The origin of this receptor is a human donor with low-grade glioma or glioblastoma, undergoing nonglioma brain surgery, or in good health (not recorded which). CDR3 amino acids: CSARAYNSPLHF. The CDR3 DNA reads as TGCAGTGCTAGAGCTTATAATTCACCCCTCCACTTT.